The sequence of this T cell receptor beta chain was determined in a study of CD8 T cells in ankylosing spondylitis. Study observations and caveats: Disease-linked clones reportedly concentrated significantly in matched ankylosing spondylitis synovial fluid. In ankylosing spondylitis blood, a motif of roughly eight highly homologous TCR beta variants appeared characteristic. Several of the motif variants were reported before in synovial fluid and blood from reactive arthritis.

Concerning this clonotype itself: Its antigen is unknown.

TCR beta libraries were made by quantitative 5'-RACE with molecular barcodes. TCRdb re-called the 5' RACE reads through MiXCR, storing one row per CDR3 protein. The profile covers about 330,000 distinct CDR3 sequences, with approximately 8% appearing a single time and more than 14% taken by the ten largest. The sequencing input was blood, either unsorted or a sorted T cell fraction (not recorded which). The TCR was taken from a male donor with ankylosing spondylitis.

The CDR3, as DNA: TGTGCCAGCAGCTTAGACCGGGCCTCTCTATACGAGCAGTACTTC. It yields the protein CASSLDRASLYEQYF. The chain recombines TRBV7-9 with TRBJ2-7; D not certain. The CDR3 contains 15 residues. Trimming removed 1 base at V and 4 bases at J, with 14 bases between. The germline CDR1 and CDR2 sequences are SEHNR and FQNEAQ (reference sequence).